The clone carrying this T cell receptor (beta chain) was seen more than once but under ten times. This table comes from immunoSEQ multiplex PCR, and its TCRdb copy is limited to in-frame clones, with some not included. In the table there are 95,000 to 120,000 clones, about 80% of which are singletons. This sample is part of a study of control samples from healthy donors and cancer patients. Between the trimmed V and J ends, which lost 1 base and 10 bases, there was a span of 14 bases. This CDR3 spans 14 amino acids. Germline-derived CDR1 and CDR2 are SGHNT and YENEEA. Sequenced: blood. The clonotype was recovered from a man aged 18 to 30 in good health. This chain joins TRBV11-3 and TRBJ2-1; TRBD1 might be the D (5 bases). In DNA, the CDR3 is TGTGCCAGCAGCTTAGGGCAGGGATCATCCGAGCAGTTCTTC. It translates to CASSLGQGSSEQFF.